This T cell receptor (beta chain) was captured by sequencing in a study of cytomegalovirus exposure and HLA in healthy donors. Study-level background: Approximately 83 million unique TCRs from HLA-typed donors were held in an early data release.

Overall study results and limits: The sole available immune exposure information was CMV serostatus. It was reported that the classifier diagnosed cytomegalovirus status with high specificity and sensitivity in both the original and validation cohorts.

The PCR contained 60 Vbeta and 13 Jbeta primers. Clones were read by immunoSEQ multiplex PCR, and TCRdb kept only the in-frame ones, dropping some. This table holds about 90,000 clones, 77% found once. Each donor was healthy, and each was a bone marrow donor. As regards this clone: Antigen specificity is unknown.

The TCR comes from a boy aged 5-17 years in good health and CMV-seronegative. Sequences were obtained from PBMCs.

CDR3 in DNA: TGCGCCAGCAGCCAAGAGAAAGGGGGCACCACTGAAGCTTTCTTT. It specifies CASSQEKGGTTEAFF. The chain is built from TRBV4-1 and TRBJ1-1, with 7 bases matching TRBD1. Unmatched junction bases numbered 5, after V lost 0 bases and J lost 4 bases. Germline loops: CDR1 MGHRA, CDR2 YSYEKL. The CDR3 spans 15 residues.